Sequencing of this T cell receptor beta chain was carried out in a study of T cells in Graves' hyperthyroidism and ophthalmopathy. Amplified regions were TCR beta CDR3 sequences from RNA transcripts. Using the HTBI primer set, a first-round RT-PCR was run on the TCR CDR3. From the multiplex PCR reads, TCRdb called clonotypes with MiXCR, one entry per CDR3 protein. The sample records about 350,000 distinct CDR3 sequences, about 13% being singletons. Duration under 3 months, a NOSPECS grade of at least 4, and a Clinical Activity Score of at least 3 characterized the ophthalmopathy patients. Patients were excluded because of uncontrolled infection, other autoimmune disease, pregnancy or lactation. Diagnostic assessment was based on clinical symptoms, serum thyroxine and TRAb, thyroid ultrasound and orbital computed tomography. Per the germline V gene, CDR1 is SEHNR and CDR2 is FQNEAQ (reference sequence). The CDR3 is made up of 14 amino acids. V was pared by 2 bases and J by 5 bases, with 12 bases between.

The sample was blood. The chain joins TRBV7-9 to TRBJ1-1; the D gene is possibly TRBD1 (5 bases). This TCR was recovered from a woman aged 40 to 50 with Graves' ophthalmopathy. CDR3 residues: CASSLPAGETEAFF. CDR3 bases: TGTGCCAGCAGCTTACCAGCGGGGGAAACTGAAGCTTTCTTT.